The 22 T cell receptor beta chains reported below all come from one sample, sequenced in a study of T-cell reconstitution after alpha-beta-depleted transplantation in children. Preparing the TCRbeta library involved the use of unique molecular identifiers. TCRdb analysed the PCR reads with MiXCR anew, one entry per CDR3 protein. This sample has around 64,000 distinct CDR3 sequences, with roughly a tenth found just once. The sequences come from PBMCs, collected before TCRalphabeta/CD19-depleted stem cell transplant. These receptors originate from a boy between 10 and 17 years old with acute myeloid leukemia, due to receive a stem cell transplant.

This clonotype was found many times. The rearrangement links TRBV20-1 to TRBJ2-3, with D unresolved. This CDR3 contains 15 residues. CDR1 DFQATT and CDR2 SNEGSKA come from the germline V gene (reference sequence). With 0 bases removed from V and 2 bases from J, the gap between germline ends came to 12 bases. In DNA form, the CDR3 reads TGCAGTGCTAGAGATCCTCTTTCTCCCACAGATACGCAGTATTTT. Translated: CSARDPLSPTDTQYF.

This clonotype was recorded at least ten times. J is TRBJ1-5 and V is TRBV28, with D tentatively TRBD1 (5 bases). Trimming cost V 3 bases and J 5 bases, with 14 bases left between them. Per the germline V gene, CDR1 is MDHEN and CDR2 is SYDVKM. The CDR3 runs 15 residues. CDR3 DNA sequence: TGTGCCAGCAGTTTCGTTGGAGGGACCCATCAGCCCCAGCATTTT. It encodes CASSFVGGTHQPQHF.

This clonotype was observed many times. This chain links TRBV4-2 with TRBJ2-3; D might be TRBD2 (5 bases). CDR1 and CDR2 (germline): LGHNA, YNFKEQ. The length of the CDR3 is 15 residues. The ends were cut back, 4 bases at V and 3 bases at J, with 14 bases in the middle. The CDR3 DNA is TGTGCCAGCAGCCTAGCCGCTGGGGAGACAGATACGCAGTATTTT. It codes for CASSLAAGETDTQYF.

This clonotype has at least ten counts. The chain has TRBV5-6 and TRBJ2-1; weak D call: TRBD1 (6 bases). Trimming cost V 1 base and J 0 bases, with 11 bases left between them. The CDR3 loop spans 16 amino acids. CDR1 and CDR2 from the germline V gene are SGHDT and YYEEEE. The CDR3 is CASSLFQGSSYNEQFF. CDR3 in DNA: TGTGCCAGCAGCTTGTTTCAGGGGAGCTCCTACAATGAGCAGTTCTTC.

The chain combines TRBV7-2 with TRBJ2-3; 7 bases match TRBD2. The V and J ends lost 1 base and 2 bases, in that order; junction bases with no gene match: 3. The CDR3 has 15 amino acids. CDR1 SGHTA and CDR2 FQGNSA come from the germline V gene. The chain's CDR3 is CASSLDRGDTDTQYF. For the CDR3, the DNA is TGTGCCAGCAGCTTAGATCGGGGGGACACAGATACGCAGTATTTT.

Ten or more counts support this clonotype. The chain joins TRBV12-3 or TRBV12-4 to TRBJ2-1, with TRBD1 identical over 8 bases. With 6 bases clipped from V and 8 bases from J, the junction kept 15 bases outside the gene matches. The CDR3 extends over 16 amino acids. CDR3 in DNA: TGTGCCAGCAGCCCCCGACAGGGGTTAACGCCTCATGAGCAGTTCTTC. Its protein product is CASSPRQGLTPHEQFF.

The chain links TRBV28 to TRBJ1-2; 9 bases map to TRBD1. V lost 5 bases to trimming and J lost 7 bases; unmatched junction nucleotides: 11. Germline V gene data show CDR1 as MDHEN and CDR2 as SYDVKM. This CDR3 region has 15 residues. The CDR3 DNA follows: TGTGCCAGCAGTATACTCGGACAGGGGCTCTTTGGCTACACCTTC. Protein: CASSILGQGLFGYTF.

Here the CDR3 DNA reads TGTGCCAGCAGCGAAGGCCTCGGAAAGGGGGGATGGGGCGAGCAGTACGTC. Amino acid sequence: CASSEGLGKGGWGEQYV. The chain links TRBV5-6 to TRBJ2-7, with D perhaps being TRBD1 or TRBD2 (6 bases each). The V end was cut by 4 bases, the J end by 6 bases, with 26 bases between. CDR1 is SGHDT and CDR2 is YYEEEE in the germline V gene. This CDR3 is 17 amino acids long.

This clonotype showed up just a few times. This rearrangement joins TRBV12-3 or TRBV12-4 to TRBJ2-1; the match to TRBD2 covers 10 bases. Trimming took 3 bases from V and 6 from J; bases not matched to a gene: 8. The CDR3 is 16 residues long. The DNA of the CDR3 is TGTGCCAGCAGTTTCTCAGGTAGCGGGAGGCTCAATGAGCAGTTCTTC. It specifies CASSFSGSGRLNEQFF.

This clonotype showed up many times. The CDR3 is CASRRQGLGARNTQYF. The DNA of the CDR3 is TGTGCCAGCAGGCGACAGGGGTTGGGGGCACGAAATACGCAGTATTTT. The chain recombines TRBV28 with TRBJ2-3; 8 nucleotides agree with TRBD1. The V segment lost 6 bases and the J segment 7 bases; nucleotides outside the gene matches: 15. Germline V CDR1 and CDR2: MDHEN, SYDVKM. The CDR3 spans 16 residues.

In DNA, the CDR3 is TGCAGCGTTGACCCTGCGGGATACGAGCAGTACTTC. Its translation: CSVDPAGYEQYF. The chain uses TRBV29-1 and TRBJ2-7; D might be TRBD2 (6 bases). Germline V gene data show CDR1 as SQVTM and CDR2 as ANQGSEA. Trimming pared 3 bases from V and 4 bases from J, leaving 10 bases between. This CDR3 has 12 amino acids.

This clonotype was counted many times. This chain joins TRBV7-2 and TRBJ2-7; maybe TRBD1 (6 bases). This CDR3 contains 14 residues. Germline V gene sequence: CDR1 SGHTA, CDR2 FQGNSA. V was shortened by 1 base and J by 2 bases, with 9 bases between the two germline ends. The CDR3 reads CASSLGQATYEQYF. The CDR3 nucleotides are TGTGCCAGCAGCTTAGGACAGGCTACCTACGAGCAGTACTTC. Using reference TRBV7-2 and TRBJ2-7 for the parts outside the CDR3, the full variable domain is GAGVSQSPSNKVTEKGKDVELRCDPISGHTALYWYRQSLGQGLEFLIYFQGNSAPDKSGLPSDRFSAERTGGSVSTLTIQRTQQEDSAVYLCASSLGQATYEQYFGPGTRLTVT.

This clonotype was counted many times. The chain is built from TRBV12-3 or TRBV12-4 and TRBJ2-3; TRBD2 might be the D (6 bases). V gave up 5 bases and J gave up 0 bases, with 18 bases separating them. The CDR3 loop spans 17 amino acids. CDR3 DNA: TGTGCCAGCAGTCCCGGAGGGAGGTTTTCTAGCACAGATACGCAGTATTTT. It yields the protein CASSPGGRFSSTDTQYF.

This chain uses TRBV7-9 with TRBJ2-3; D is unclear. The CDR3 has 11 residues. The germline V and J ends were trimmed by 9 bases and 6 bases, with 10 bases remaining between them. Germline lookup yields CDR1 SEHNR and CDR2 FQNEAQ (reference sequence). This CDR3 reads CASMTDDTQYF. CDR3 nucleotide sequence: TGTGCCAGTATGACGGACGATACGCAGTATTTT.

Comment on this clonotype: One base away lies a much larger clone, so this may be a sequencing read error. The rearrangement joins TRBV7-6 to TRBJ2-5; D is tentatively TRBD1 or TRBD2 (7 bases each). CDR1 and CDR2 from the germline V gene are SGHVS and FNYEAQ. The germline V and J ends were trimmed by 5 bases and 1 base, with 14 bases remaining between them. The CDR3 has 15 residues. The CDR3, as DNA: TGTGCCAGCAGCCAGGGGGGGCCAGGCCAAGAGACCCAGTACTTC. Its protein is CASSQGGPGQETQYF.

This clonotype showed up many times. This rearrangement joins TRBV7-9 to TRBJ2-1; the match to TRBD2 covers 8 bases. The CDR3 sequence is 16 residues long. V lost 1 base, J lost 4 bases, and 6 bases stayed unmatched. CDR1 and CDR2 from the germline V gene are SEHNR and FQNEAQ (reference sequence). CDR3 nucleotides: TGTGCCAGCAGCTTAGTATTGGTAGCGGGGTACAATGAGCAGTTCTTC. Translated: CASSLVLVAGYNEQFF.

This clonotype was found many times. The chain employs TRBV30 and TRBJ2-1; D remains ambiguous. Germline CDR1 reads GTSNPN; CDR2 reads SVGIG (reference sequence). The CDR3 totals 12 residues. The V end lost 3 bases, the J end lost 6 bases, and 9 bases lay between the germline ends. The CDR3 DNA is TGTGCCTGGAGGAGTCGACTCAATGAGCAGTTCTTC. This encodes CAWRSRLNEQFF. Variable domain in full (rest from reference TRBV30 and TRBJ2-1): SQTIHQWPATLVQPVGSPLSLECTVEGTSNPNLYWYRQAAGRGLQLLFYSVGIGQISSEVPQNLSASRPQDRQFILSSKKLLLSDSGFYLCAWRSRLNEQFFGPGTRLTVL.

The sample holds many counts of this clonotype. J is TRBJ2-1 and V is TRBV7-3; 11 bases match TRBD2. Germline V gives CDR1 SGHTA, CDR2 FQGTGA. The trim removed 0 bases at V and 7 bases at J, leaving 11 bases unmatched. This CDR3 has 18 residues. Here the CDR3 DNA reads TGTGCCAGCAGCTTAACGTTGACTAGCGGGGACATAGGAAATGAGCAGTTCTTC. It specifies CASSLTLTSGDIGNEQFF.

The chain combines TRBV15 with TRBJ2-7, with D hard to call. Germline V lookup: CDR1 LNHNV, CDR2 YYDKDF (reference sequence). Trimming shortened V by 0 bases and J by 2 bases, and 5 bases separated the two germline ends. This CDR3 is built from 13 residues. The CDR3 nucleotides read TGTGCCACCAGCAGAGACCAACCCTACGAGCAGTACTTC. It encodes CATSRDQPYEQYF.

This chain joins TRBV9 and TRBJ2-1, with TRBD2 as a possible D gene (5 bases). CDR1 is SGDLS, CDR2 YYNGEE, per germline. This CDR3 has 14 residues. Trimming cost V 0 bases and J 5 bases, with 9 bases left between them. The CDR3 nucleotides are TGTGCCAGCAGCGTAGTCAGCGGCAACAATGAGCAGTTCTTC. Encoded protein: CASSVVSGNNEQFF.

About this clonotype itself: Relative to the germline gene, one junction end is altered; a read error may explain this. The CDR3 bases are TGCAGTGCTAGATCCCGGACTAGCGAGAGCACCGGGAAGCTGTTTTTT. Translation gives CSARSRTSESTGKLFF. The chain couples TRBV20-1 to TRBJ2-2, with TRBD2 identical over 9 bases. Germline V gives CDR1 DFQATT, CDR2 SNEGSKA (reference sequence). The CDR3 consists of 16 residues.

This clonotype was recorded at least ten times. The chain uses TRBV29-1 and TRBJ1-2; D is possibly TRBD1 (5 bases). V was cut by 7 bases and J by 3 bases, with 15 bases left in between. The CDR3 totals 13 residues. Germline V gene data show CDR1 as SQVTM and CDR2 as ANQGSEA. CDR3 coding DNA: TGCAGCGCCGTAACCGGGACTGACTATGGCTACACCTTC. This sequence encodes CSAVTGTDYGYTF.